These 3 T cell receptor beta chains were all obtained from the same sample, sequenced in a study of spatial heterogeneity in lung cancer. One entry per CDR3 protein results from TCRdb running MiXCR on the 5' RACE reads. The data show around 89,000 distinct CDR3 sequences, more than 10% seen once. Sample time point: sample taken at primary tumor resection. Source: PBMCs, taken at surgery. All receptors come from a male donor with early-stage non-small cell lung cancer.

The genes are TRBV4-1 and TRBJ1-2; 9 bases agree with TRBD1. This CDR3 has 16 amino acids. Germline assignment: CDR1 MGHRA and CDR2 YSYEKL. With V trimmed by 0 bases and J by 4 bases, 6 bases remained unmatched. This CDR3 reads CASSQEGQGGAYGYTF. The CDR3 coding sequence is TGCGCCAGCAGCCAAGAGGGACAGGGCGGTGCCTATGGCTACACCTTC.

This clonotype showed up just a few times. The V and J genes are TRBV12-3 or TRBV12-4 and TRBJ1-1; perhaps TRBD1 as D (5 bases). CDR3 length: 13 residues. Trimming stripped 4 bases from V and 5 bases from J, with 11 bases between. The CDR3 DNA follows: TGTGCCAGCAGTTCCGGGGCAAGGACTGAAGCTTTCTTT. Translation: CASSSGARTEAFF.

The table lists this clonotype with many counts. V gene TRBV28 combines with J gene TRBJ1-1, with D hard to call. The germline V and J ends were trimmed by 10 bases and 1 base, with 13 bases remaining between them. This CDR3 has 13 residues. CDR1 MDHEN and CDR2 SYDVKM come from the germline V gene. The chain's CDR3 is CATFWKWNTEAFF. The CDR3 DNA reads as TGTGCCACCTTTTGGAAATGGAACACTGAAGCTTTCTTT.